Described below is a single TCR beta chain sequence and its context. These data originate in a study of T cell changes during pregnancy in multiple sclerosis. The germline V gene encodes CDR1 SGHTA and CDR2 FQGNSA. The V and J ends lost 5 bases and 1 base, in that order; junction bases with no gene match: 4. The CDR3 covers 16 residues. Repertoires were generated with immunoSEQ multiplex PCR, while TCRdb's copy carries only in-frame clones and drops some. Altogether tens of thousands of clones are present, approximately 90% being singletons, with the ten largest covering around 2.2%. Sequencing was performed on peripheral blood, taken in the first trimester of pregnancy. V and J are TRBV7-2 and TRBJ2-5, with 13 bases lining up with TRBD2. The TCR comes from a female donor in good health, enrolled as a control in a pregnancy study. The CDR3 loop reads CASSVTSGRAQETQYF. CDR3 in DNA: TGTGCCAGCAGCGTAACTAGCGGGAGGGCCCAAGAGACCCAGTACTTC.